This entry is about one TCR beta chain. These data belong to a study of blood T cell repertoires in COVID-19. Study information: PBMCs, B-cell-depleted T cells, or T cells were the source of the cDNA or gDNA that made up the material.

Original processing notes: Estimates of nucleated cell counts were drawn from the amplification of reference gene primers. The table came from immunoSEQ multiplex PCR; TCRdb's copy has only in-frame clones and leaves some out. Clone size and V and J calls were adopted from that table, with D and trimming inferred from the DNA. This sample has around 45,000 clones, with about 89% found just once. The sequence was obtained from a man aged 70-80 years with active COVID-19. Sequenced sample: peripheral blood.

CDR3 DNA sequence: TGTGCCAGCAGTTCGAGGAATACGGAGACCCAGTACTTC. Translated, it gives CASSSRNTETQYF. The chain employs TRBV12-3 or TRBV12-4 and TRBJ2-5; D is ambiguous. The CDR3 contains 13 residues. Deletions cut 4 bases from V and 5 bases from J, with 11 bases between.